This paragraph reports one T cell receptor (beta chain). Its antigen is currently unknown. This specimen belongs to a study of PD-1 blockade in classical Hodgkin lymphoma. Study-wide points: Researchers reported that CD4+ TCR diversity, though not CD8+, rose significantly by C4D1. The causes of the repertoire differences, possibly disease activity or prior therapy, remain undefined.

Generated by immunoSEQ multiplex PCR, the TCRdb table keeps only in-frame clones and is missing some. Of approximately 50,000 clones in the sample, over 60% were seen once. There was relapse after autologous stem cell transplantation in every patient, and there was variation in brentuximab vedotin exposure. With 0 bases removed from V and 6 bases from J, the gap between germline ends came to 18 bases. The CDR3 loop spans 16 amino acids. Germline assignment: CDR1 MGHRA and CDR2 YSYEKL. The rearrangement links TRBV4-1 to TRBJ2-7; no clear D. Source: peripheral blood mononuclear cells (PBMCs), taken before the second cycle of nivolumab. The sequence was collected from a human donor with classical Hodgkin lymphoma. The CDR3 coding sequence is TGCGCCAGCAGCCAAGAGGGGTTTTCCATCTCGAGCGAGCAGTACTTC. It yields the protein CASSQEGFSISSEQYF.